This TCR beta chain was observed in a study of blood T cell repertoires in COVID-19. Study as a whole: Sites in the United States, Italy and Spain provided acute and convalescent COVID-19 samples. Sources were T cells, B-cell-depleted T cells, or PBMCs; the material itself was cDNA or gDNA.

In the original processing: From reference gene primer amplification, estimates of nucleated cell counts were derived. Assay used: immunoSEQ multiplex PCR; TCRdb lists only in-frame clones, some missing. The DNA was the basis for D and trimming; V, J and clone size are from that table. The sample has about 190,000 clones; roughly 89% are singletons. The CDR3 covers 18 residues. V was pared by 0 bases and J by 4 bases, with 9 bases of the junction left unmatched. Germline V gene lookup returns CDR1 LGHNA and CDR2 YNFKEQ. The chain links TRBV4-2 to TRBJ2-7; 13 positions agree with TRBD2. Material for sequencing was peripheral blood. This clonotype originated in a man aged 35-49 years with acute or convalescent COVID-19. CDR3 amino acids: CASSQDLLAGGLSYEQYF. In DNA form, the CDR3 reads TGTGCCAGCAGCCAAGATCTACTAGCGGGGGGGCTATCATACGAGCAGTACTTC.